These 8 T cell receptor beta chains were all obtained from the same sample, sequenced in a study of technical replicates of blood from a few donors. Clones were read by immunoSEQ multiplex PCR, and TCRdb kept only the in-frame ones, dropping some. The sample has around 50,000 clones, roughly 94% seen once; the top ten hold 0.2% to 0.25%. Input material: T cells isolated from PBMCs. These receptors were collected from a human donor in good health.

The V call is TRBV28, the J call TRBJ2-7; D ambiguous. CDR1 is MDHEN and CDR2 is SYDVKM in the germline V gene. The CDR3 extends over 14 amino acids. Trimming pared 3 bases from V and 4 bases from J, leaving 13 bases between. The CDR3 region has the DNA TGTGCCAGCAGTTTTAGTTTCATCGGGTACGAGCAGTACTTC. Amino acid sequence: CASSFSFIGYEQYF.

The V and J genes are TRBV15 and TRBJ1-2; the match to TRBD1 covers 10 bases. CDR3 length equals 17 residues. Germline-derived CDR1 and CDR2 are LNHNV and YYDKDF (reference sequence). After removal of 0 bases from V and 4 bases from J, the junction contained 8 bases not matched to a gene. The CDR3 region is CATSRDSDRGLVYGYTF. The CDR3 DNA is TGTGCCACCAGCAGAGATAGCGACAGGGGGCTTGTCTATGGCTACACCTTC.

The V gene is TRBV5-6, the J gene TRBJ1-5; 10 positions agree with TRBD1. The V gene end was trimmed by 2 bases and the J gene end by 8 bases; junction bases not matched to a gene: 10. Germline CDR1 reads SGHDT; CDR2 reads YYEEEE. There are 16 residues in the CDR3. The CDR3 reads CASSFRDWDRGEPQHF. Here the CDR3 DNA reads TGTGCCAGCAGCTTTCGGGACTGGGACAGGGGTGAGCCCCAGCATTTT.

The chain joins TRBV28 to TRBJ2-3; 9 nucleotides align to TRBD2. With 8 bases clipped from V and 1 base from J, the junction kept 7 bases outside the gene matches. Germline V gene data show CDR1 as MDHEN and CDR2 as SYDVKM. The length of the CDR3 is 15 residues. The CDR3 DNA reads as TGTGCCAGCCGGGAGATAGCGGGAGGCACAGATACGCAGTATTTT. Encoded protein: CASREIAGGTDTQYF.

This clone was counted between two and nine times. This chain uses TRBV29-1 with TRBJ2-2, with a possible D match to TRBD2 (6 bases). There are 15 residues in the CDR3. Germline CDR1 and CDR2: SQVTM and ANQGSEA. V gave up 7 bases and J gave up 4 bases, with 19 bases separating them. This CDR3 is CSAWDGGSSTGELFF. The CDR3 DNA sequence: TGCAGCGCTTGGGATGGGGGGAGTTCCACCGGGGAGCTGTTTTTT.

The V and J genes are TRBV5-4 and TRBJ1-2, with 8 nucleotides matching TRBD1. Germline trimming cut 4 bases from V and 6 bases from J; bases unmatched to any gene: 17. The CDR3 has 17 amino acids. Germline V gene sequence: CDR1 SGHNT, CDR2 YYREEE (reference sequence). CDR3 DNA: TGTGCCAGCAGCCCACCTCCCTCGGACAGGGTCGTTGATGGCTACACCTTC. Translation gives CASSPPPSDRVVDGYTF.

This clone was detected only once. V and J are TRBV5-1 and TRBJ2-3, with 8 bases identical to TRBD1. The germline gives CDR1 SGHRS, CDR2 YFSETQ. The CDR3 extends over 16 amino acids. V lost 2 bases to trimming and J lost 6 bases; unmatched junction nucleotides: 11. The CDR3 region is CASSFHGQGNMDTQYF. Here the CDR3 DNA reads TGCGCCAGCAGCTTCCACGGACAGGGTAATATGGATACGCAGTATTTT.

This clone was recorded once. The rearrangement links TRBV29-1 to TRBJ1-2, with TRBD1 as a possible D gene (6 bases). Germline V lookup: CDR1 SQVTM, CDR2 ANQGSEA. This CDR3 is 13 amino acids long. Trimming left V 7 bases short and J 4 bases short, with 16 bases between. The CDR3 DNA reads TGCAGCGCCCCGACAGGTTTCGGCTATGGCTACACCTTC. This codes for CSAPTGFGYGYTF.